Shown below are 15 T cell receptor beta chains from a single sample sequenced in a study of patients and donors after allogeneic stem cell transplantation. In TCRdb, the RT-PCR reads were re-called with MiXCR into one record per CDR3 protein. The sample has around 23,000 distinct CDR3 sequences, about 45% seen once; the top ten hold over 70%. Specimen: blood, either unsorted or a sorted T cell fraction (not recorded which). The receptors were gathered from a human donor who was either an allogeneic HSCT recipient or a stem cell or donor lymphocyte infusion donor (not recorded which). It is not recorded whose cells these are; they may come from a transplant donor.

The chain carries TRBV6-5 and TRBJ1-6; possible D gene TRBD1, 6 bases. Between the trimmed V and J ends, which lost 2 bases and 9 bases, there was a span of 14 bases. The length of the CDR3 is 15 residues. Germline values: CDR1 MNHEY, CDR2 SVGAGI. The CDR3 reads CASSYLGGRGSPLHF. CDR3 DNA sequence: TGTGCCAGCAGTTACCTCGGGGGCAGAGGTTCACCCCTCCACTTT.

This clonotype was recorded a few times. The chain combines TRBV10-3 with TRBJ2-7; possibly TRBD2 for D (5 bases). Trimming took 6 bases from V and 0 from J, leaving 9 bases between them. CDR3 length equals 13 residues. CDR1 is ENHRY and CDR2 is SYGVKD in the germline V gene. The CDR3 protein is CAIRDSSSYEQYF. In DNA form, the CDR3 reads TGTGCCATCAGGGACTCAAGCTCCTACGAGCAGTACTTC.

This clonotype was counted between two and nine times. The chain is built from TRBV21-1 and TRBJ1-2; the table's D call TRBD1 went unverified against the DNA. TRBV21-1 is a documented pseudogene. The CDR3 is made up of 16 amino acids. The CDR3 DNA follows: TGTGCCAGCAGCAACCCCTTTACGCCTCATGTTTATGGCTACACCTTC. This codes for CASSNPFTPHVYGYTF.

This clonotype was found once. Just one base apart from a much larger clone, this may be a read error. The chain links TRBV15 to TRBJ1-4; D remains ambiguous. The CDR3 runs to 16 residues. CDR1 and CDR2 from the germline V gene are LNHNV and YYDKDF (reference sequence). The CDR3 protein is CATSNSFLATNEQLFF. In nucleotides, the CDR3 is TGTGCCACCAGCAACAGCTTCCTTGCAACTAATGAACAACTGTTTTTT.

This clonotype has a handful of counts. The chain is built from TRBV7-3 and TRBJ1-6, with unresolved D. Trimming left V 3 bases short and J 8 bases short, with 8 bases between. Per the germline V gene, CDR1 is SGHTA and CDR2 is FQGTGA. CDR3 length: 13 amino acids. Written as DNA, the CDR3 is TGTGCCAGCAGCTTGGACGATGATTCACCCCTCCACTTT. Protein product: CASSLDDDSPLHF.

The sample holds many counts of this clonotype. J is TRBJ1-1 and V is TRBV5-6, with D uncertain. There are 14 residues in the CDR3. Trimming took off 0 bases at V and 3 bases at J, with 9 bases between the two ends. Germline loops: CDR1 SGHDT, CDR2 YYEEEE. The CDR3: CASSLGPSYTEAFF. The CDR3 DNA reads as TGTGCCAGCAGCTTGGGCCCCAGCTACACTGAAGCTTTCTTT.

In this sample, this clonotype turned up a few times. The rearrangement joins TRBV2 to TRBJ1-5, with TRBD1 as a possible D gene (5 bases). CDR3 length: 14 amino acids. Deletions cut 7 bases from V and 4 bases from J, with 14 bases between. Germline loops: CDR1 SNHLY, CDR2 FYNNEI. The CDR3 nucleotides are TGTGCCAGCACTTGGGACGGTGAAAATCAGCCCCAGCATTTT. Translating it yields CASTWDGENQPQHF.

This clonotype was detected only a few times. In DNA form, the CDR3 reads TGTGCCAGCAGTTATCGGGGCTCGAACACTGAAGCTTTCTTT. Translated: CASSYRGSNTEAFF. The chain combines TRBV6-5 with TRBJ1-1; D possibly corresponds to TRBD1 (5 bases). Germline-derived CDR1 and CDR2 are MNHEY and SVGAGI. The CDR3 consists of 14 residues. V lost 3 bases and J lost 1, with 9 bases in between.

This rearrangement joins TRBV30 to TRBJ1-6; D is uncertain. Germline lookup yields CDR1 GTSNPN and CDR2 SVGIG (reference sequence). With 0 bases removed from V and 8 bases from J, the gap between germline ends came to 5 bases. CDR3 length: 12 residues. CDR3 in amino acids: CAWSVRDSPLHF. CDR3 coding DNA: TGTGCCTGGAGTGTAAGGGATTCACCCCTCCACTTT.

Written as DNA, the CDR3 is TGTGCCAGCAGCGTGGGTGGACCCGGGGAGCTGTTTTTT. The encoded protein is CASSVGGPGELFF. The chain uses TRBV9 and TRBJ2-2, with D unresolved. The CDR3 loop spans 13 amino acids. From germline, CDR1 is SGDLS and CDR2 YYNGEE. V shed 2 bases and J shed 6 bases, with 8 bases lying between them.

This clonotype was seen only a few times. V is TRBV12-3 or TRBV12-4 and J is TRBJ1-6; tentative D call: TRBD1 (6 bases). This CDR3 spans 14 amino acids. The germline V and J ends were trimmed by 3 bases and 7 bases, with 10 bases remaining between them. The CDR3 spells CASSLFQGNSPLHF. CDR3 coding DNA: TGTGCCAGCAGTTTGTTCCAGGGGAATTCACCCCTCCACTTT.

V usage is TRBV5-5 and J usage is TRBJ1-5, with D hard to call. Trimming left V 1 base short and J 10 bases short, with 9 bases between. The CDR3 has 12 amino acids. Germline V gene lookup returns CDR1 SGHKS and CDR2 YYEKEE (reference sequence). Written as DNA, the CDR3 is TGTGCCAGCAGCTTGTTATCAGGACCCCAGCATTTT. Protein product: CASSLLSGPQHF.

This chain joins TRBV5-1 and TRBJ1-3; D is undetermined. There are 16 residues in the CDR3. Germline V gene data show CDR1 as SGHRS and CDR2 as YFSETQ. The ends were cut back, 0 bases at V and 0 bases at J, with 10 bases in the middle. CDR3 amino acids: CASSLAGVVSGNTIYF. The CDR3 DNA reads TGCGCCAGCAGCTTGGCCGGTGTCGTCTCTGGAAACACCATATATTTT. The complete variable domain, with remaining parts taken from reference TRBV5-1 and TRBJ1-3, reads KAGVTQTPRYLIKTRGQQVTLSCSPISGHRSVSWYQQTPGQGLQFLFEYFSETQRNKGNFPGRFSGRQFSNSRSEMNVSTLELGDSALYLCASSLAGVVSGNTIYFGEGSWLTVV.

This clonotype was seen a single time. V is TRBV20-1 and J is TRBJ2-7, with TRBD2 as a possible D gene (6 bases). Germline V gene sequence: CDR1 DFQATT, CDR2 SNEGSKA (reference sequence). V lost 1 base and J lost 3, with 13 bases in between. This CDR3 contains 14 residues. CDR3 amino acids: CSARAGRFSYEQYF. CDR3 bases: TGCAGTGCTAGAGCAGGGAGGTTCAGCTACGAGCAGTACTTC.

The chain recombines TRBV7-9 with TRBJ2-3; 7 bases map to TRBD1. CDR3 size: 16 residues. Trimming at V came to 3 bases and at J to 1 base, leaving 7 bases not matched to a gene. Germline CDR1 is SEHNR and CDR2 is FQNEAQ (reference sequence). The CDR3 sequence is CASSFTWTGRTDTQYF. CDR3 sequence (DNA): TGTGCCAGCAGCTTCACCTGGACAGGCCGCACAGATACGCAGTATTTT.